Below are 6 T cell receptor beta chains sequenced from a single sample in a study of T cell repertoires in cytomegalovirus infection. MiXCR, run by TCRdb on the reads, gives a single entry per CDR3 protein. The sample includes around 310,000 distinct CDR3 sequences, about 17% seen only once; the top ten take around 12%. What was sequenced was PBMCs. All receptors derive from a human donor in good health (CMV status not recorded). Some clones in this sample may be carry-over from other donors' samples.

V usage is TRBV25-1 and J usage is TRBJ2-3; 7 nucleotides line up with TRBD2. CDR1 and CDR2 (germline): MGHDK, SYGVNS. This CDR3 has 14 amino acids. J was trimmed by 3 bases and V by 3 bases; bases with no gene match: 3. CDR3 DNA sequence: TGTGCCAGCAGTGACCCGCGGGAGACAGATACGCAGTATTTT. Encoded protein: CASSDPRETDTQYF. The full variable domain, with the rest looked up from reference TRBV25-1 and TRBJ2-3, is EADIYQTPRYLVIGTGKKITLECSQTMGHDKMYWYQQDPGMELHLIHYSYGVNSTEKGDLSSESTVSRIRTEHFPLTLESARPSHTSQYLCASSDPRETDTQYFGPGTRLTVL.

This clonotype showed up just a few times. CDR3 region: CASSRAGGTYNEQFF. The DNA of the CDR3 is TGTGCCAGTAGTCGCGCGGGGGGGACCTACAATGAGCAGTTCTTC. V gene TRBV6-2 or TRBV6-3 combines with J gene TRBJ2-1, with 9 bases identical to TRBD2. Germline CDR1 is MNHEY and CDR2 is SVGEGT. This CDR3 contains 15 residues. The junction had 8 bases not matched to a gene; V was cut back by 9 bases and J by 2 bases.

The sample holds many counts of this clonotype. CDR3 protein: CASSAPTGGNSPLHF. For the CDR3, the DNA is TGTGCCAGCAGTGCCCCCACAGGCGGTAATTCACCCCTCCACTTT. J is TRBJ1-6 and V is TRBV6-1, with D tentatively TRBD1 (5 bases). Germline V gives CDR1 MNHNS, CDR2 SASEGT. The CDR3 consists of 15 residues. Trimming shortened V by 4 bases and J by 6 bases, and 13 bases separated the two germline ends.

The sample holds a few counts of this clonotype. This rearrangement joins TRBV7-9 to TRBJ1-3; TRBD1 might be the D (6 bases). The CDR3 is made up of 16 amino acids. The germline CDR1 and CDR2 sequences are SEHNR and FQNEAQ (reference sequence). V gave up 2 bases and J gave up 4 bases, with 15 bases separating them. This CDR3 is CASSLRGSTNGNTIYF. The CDR3 DNA follows: TGTGCCAGCAGCTTAAGGGGGTCCACCAACGGAAACACCATATATTTT. Full variable domain (missing parts from reference TRBV7-9 and TRBJ1-3): DTGVSQNPRHKITKRGQNVTFRCDPISEHNRLYWYRQTLGQGPEFLTYFQNEAQLEKSRLLSDRFSAERPKGSFSTLEIQRTEQGDSAMYLCASSLRGSTNGNTIYFGEGSWLTVV.

Many counts were recorded for this clonotype. This chain uses TRBV7-2 with TRBJ1-2, with D unresolved. V was trimmed by 0 bases and J by 4 bases, leaving 12 bases between them. The germline gives CDR1 SGHTA, CDR2 FQGNSA. The CDR3 is 15 amino acids. The CDR3 protein is CASSLAGGTPYGYTF. DNA of the CDR3: TGTGCCAGCAGCTTAGCGGGCGGAACCCCCTATGGCTACACCTTC.

The chain carries TRBV20-1 and TRBJ2-1; D remains ambiguous. The V gene's germline CDR1 is DFQATT and CDR2 SNEGSKA (reference sequence). The CDR3 sequence is 11 residues long. The germline V and J ends were trimmed by 3 bases and 4 bases, with 4 bases remaining between them. Here the CDR3 reads CSASHYNEQFF. In DNA, the CDR3 is TGCAGTGCTAGCCATTACAATGAGCAGTTCTTC.